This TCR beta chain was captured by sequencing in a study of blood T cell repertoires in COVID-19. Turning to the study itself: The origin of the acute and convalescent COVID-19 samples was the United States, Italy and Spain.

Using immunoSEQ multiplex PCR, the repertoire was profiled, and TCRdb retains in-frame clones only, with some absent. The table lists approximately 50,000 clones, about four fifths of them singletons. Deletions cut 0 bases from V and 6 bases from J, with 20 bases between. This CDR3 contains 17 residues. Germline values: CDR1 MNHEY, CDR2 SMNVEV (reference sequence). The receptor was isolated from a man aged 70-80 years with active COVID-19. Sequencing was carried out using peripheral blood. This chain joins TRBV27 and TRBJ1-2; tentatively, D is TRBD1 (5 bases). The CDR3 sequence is CASSLSAQGGYWDGYTF. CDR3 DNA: TGTGCCAGCAGTTTATCAGCGCAGGGAGGTTATTGGGATGGCTACACCTTC.